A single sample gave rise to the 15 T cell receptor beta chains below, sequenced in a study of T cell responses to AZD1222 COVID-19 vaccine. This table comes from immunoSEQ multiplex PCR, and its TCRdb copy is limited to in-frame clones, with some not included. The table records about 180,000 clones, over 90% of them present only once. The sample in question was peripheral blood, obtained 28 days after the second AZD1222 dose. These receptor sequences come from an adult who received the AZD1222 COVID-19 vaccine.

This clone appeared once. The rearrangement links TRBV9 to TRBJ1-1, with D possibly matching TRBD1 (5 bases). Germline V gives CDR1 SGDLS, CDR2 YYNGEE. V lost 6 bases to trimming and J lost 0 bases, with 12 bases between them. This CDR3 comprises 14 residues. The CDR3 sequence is CASTPGGMNTEAFF. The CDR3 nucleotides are TGTGCCAGCACCCCGGGGGGTATGAACACTGAAGCTTTCTTT.

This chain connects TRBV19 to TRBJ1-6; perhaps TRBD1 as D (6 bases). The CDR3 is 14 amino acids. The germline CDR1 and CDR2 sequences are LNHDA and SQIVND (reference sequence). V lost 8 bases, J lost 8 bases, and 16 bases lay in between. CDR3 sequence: CASQAGHRDSPLHF. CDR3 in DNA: TGTGCCAGTCAGGCGGGTCACAGGGATTCACCCCTCCACTTT.

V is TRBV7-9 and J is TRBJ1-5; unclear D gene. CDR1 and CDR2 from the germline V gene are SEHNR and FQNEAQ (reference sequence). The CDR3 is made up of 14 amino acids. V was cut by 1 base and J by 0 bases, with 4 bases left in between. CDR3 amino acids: CASSLDGSNQPQHF. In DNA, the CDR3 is TGTGCCAGCAGCTTAGATGGTAGCAATCAGCCCCAGCATTTT.

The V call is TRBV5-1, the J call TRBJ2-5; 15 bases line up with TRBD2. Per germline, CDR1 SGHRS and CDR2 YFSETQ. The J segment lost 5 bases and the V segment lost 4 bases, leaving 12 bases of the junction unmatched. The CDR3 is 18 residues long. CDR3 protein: CASSGRTSGRVWVETQYF. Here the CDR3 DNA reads TGCGCCAGCAGCGGACGGACTAGCGGGAGGGTGTGGGTTGAGACCCAGTACTTC.

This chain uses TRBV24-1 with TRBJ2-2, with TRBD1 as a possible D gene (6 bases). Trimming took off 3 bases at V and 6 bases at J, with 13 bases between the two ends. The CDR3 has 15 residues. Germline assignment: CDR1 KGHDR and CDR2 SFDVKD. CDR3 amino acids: CATSDPTTGPGELFF. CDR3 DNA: TGTGCCACCAGTGATCCCACGACAGGACCCGGGGAGCTGTTTTTT.

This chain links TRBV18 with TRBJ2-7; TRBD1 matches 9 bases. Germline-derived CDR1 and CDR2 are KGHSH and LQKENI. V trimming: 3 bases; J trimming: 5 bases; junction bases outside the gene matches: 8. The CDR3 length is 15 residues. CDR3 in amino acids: CASSPGQGSWDEQYF. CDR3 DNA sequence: TGTGCCAGCTCACCTGGACAGGGGAGCTGGGACGAGCAGTACTTC. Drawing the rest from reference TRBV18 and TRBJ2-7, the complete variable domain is NAGVMQNPRHLVRRRGQEARLRCSPMKGHSHVYWYRQLPEEGLKFMVYLQKENIIDESGMPKERFSAEFPKEGPSILRIQQVVRGDSAAYFCASSPGQGSWDEQYFGPGTRLTVT.

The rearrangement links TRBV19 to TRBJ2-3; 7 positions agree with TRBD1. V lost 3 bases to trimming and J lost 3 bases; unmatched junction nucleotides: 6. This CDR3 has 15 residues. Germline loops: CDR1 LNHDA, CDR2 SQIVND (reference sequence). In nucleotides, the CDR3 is TGTGCCAGTAGTATTCGAGAGGGGGCAACAGATACGCAGTATTTT. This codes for CASSIREGATDTQYF. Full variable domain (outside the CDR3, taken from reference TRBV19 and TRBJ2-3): DGGITQSPKYLFRKEGQNVTLSCEQNLNHDAMYWYRQDPGQGLRLIYYSQIVNDFQKGDIAEGYSVSREKKESFPLTVTSAQKNPTAFYLCASSIREGATDTQYFGPGTRLTVL.

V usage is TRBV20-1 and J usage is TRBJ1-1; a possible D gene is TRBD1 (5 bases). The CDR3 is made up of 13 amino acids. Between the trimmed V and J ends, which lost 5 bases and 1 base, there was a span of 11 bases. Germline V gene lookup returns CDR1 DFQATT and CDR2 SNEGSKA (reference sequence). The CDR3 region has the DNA TGCAGTGCTCGTGGGGGAACGAACACTGAAGCTTTCTTT. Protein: CSARGGTNTEAFF.

CDR3 DNA: TGTGCCAGCAGCTTAGGCGTGTTTGGGGAGACCCAGTACTTC. This codes for CASSLGVFGETQYF. The rearrangement links TRBV7-8 to TRBJ2-5; D not certain. CDR1 and CDR2 (germline): SGHVS, FQNEAQ. The CDR3 is made up of 14 amino acids. Trimming left V 1 base short and J 5 bases short, with 11 bases between. The variable domain in full, with the rest retrieved from reference TRBV7-8 and TRBJ2-5, is GAGVSQSPRYKVAKRGQDVALRCDPISGHVSLFWYQQALGQGPEFLTYFQNEAQLDKSGLPSDRFFAERPEGSVSTLKIQRTQQEDSAVYLCASSLGVFGETQYFGPGTRLLVL.

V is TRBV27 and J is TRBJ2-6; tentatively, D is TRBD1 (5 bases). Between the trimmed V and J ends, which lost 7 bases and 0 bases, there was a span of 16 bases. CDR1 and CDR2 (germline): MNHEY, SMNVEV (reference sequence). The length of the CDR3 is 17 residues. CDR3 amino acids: CASTLSTGNSGANVLTF. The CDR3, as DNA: TGTGCCAGCACCCTTAGTACAGGAAACTCTGGGGCCAACGTCCTGACTTTC.

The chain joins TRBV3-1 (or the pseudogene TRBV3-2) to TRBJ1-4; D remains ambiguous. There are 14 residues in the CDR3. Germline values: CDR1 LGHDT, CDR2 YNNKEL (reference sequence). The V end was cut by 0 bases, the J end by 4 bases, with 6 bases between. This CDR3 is CASSQDMSNEKLFF. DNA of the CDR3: TGTGCCAGCAGCCAAGACATGAGTAATGAAAAACTGTTTTTT.

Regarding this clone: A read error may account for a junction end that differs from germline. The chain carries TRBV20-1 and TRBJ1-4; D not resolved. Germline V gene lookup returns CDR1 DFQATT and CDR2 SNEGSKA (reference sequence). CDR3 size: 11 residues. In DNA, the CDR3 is TGCAGTGCTAGTGATAAGGGCCCCCCCTATTTT. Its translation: CSASDKGPPYF.

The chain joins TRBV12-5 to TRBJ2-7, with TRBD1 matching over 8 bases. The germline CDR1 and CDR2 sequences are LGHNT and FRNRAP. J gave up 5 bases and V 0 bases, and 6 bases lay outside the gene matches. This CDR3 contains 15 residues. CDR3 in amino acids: CASGLVPDRVHEQYF. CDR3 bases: TGTGCTAGTGGTTTGGTACCGGACAGGGTCCACGAGCAGTACTTC. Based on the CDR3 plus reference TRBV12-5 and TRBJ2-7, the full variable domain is DARVTQTPRHKVTEMGQEVTMRCQPILGHNTVFWYRQTMMQGLELLAYFRNRAPLDDSGMPKDRFSAEMPDATLATLKIQPSEPRDSAVYFCASGLVPDRVHEQYFGPGTRLTVT.

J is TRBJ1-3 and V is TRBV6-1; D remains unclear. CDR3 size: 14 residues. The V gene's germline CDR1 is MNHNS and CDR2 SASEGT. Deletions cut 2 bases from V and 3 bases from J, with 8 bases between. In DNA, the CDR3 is TGTGCCAGCAGTGAACCCTGGCGTGGAAACACCATATATTTT. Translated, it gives CASSEPWRGNTIYF.

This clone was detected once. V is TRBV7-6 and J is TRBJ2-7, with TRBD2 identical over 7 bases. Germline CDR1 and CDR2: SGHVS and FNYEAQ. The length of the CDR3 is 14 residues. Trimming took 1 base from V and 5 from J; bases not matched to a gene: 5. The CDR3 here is CASSLGGGMNEQYF. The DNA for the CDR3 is TGTGCCAGCAGCTTAGGGGGGGGTATGAACGAGCAGTACTTC. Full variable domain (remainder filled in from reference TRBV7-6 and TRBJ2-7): GAGVSQSPRYKVTKRGQDVALRCDPISGHVSLYWYRQALGQGPEFLTYFNYEAQQDKSGLPNDRFSAERPEGSISTLTIQRTEQRDSAMYRCASSLGGGMNEQYFGPGTRLTVT.